The 28 T cell receptor beta chains below all came from one sample that was sequenced in a study of OX40 agonist ivuxolimab in advanced cancers. Profiling relied on immunoSEQ multiplex PCR, and the TCRdb table lists in-frame clones only, not all of them. The sample lists roughly 9,800 clones, roughly 69% occurring once. This specimen consisted of CD4+ or CD8+ T cells sorted from blood, obtained in a trial of the OX40 agonist ivuxolimab. The origin of the receptors is an adult with an advanced solid tumor such as melanoma, head and neck, liver or kidney cancer.

This chain's CDR3 is CASSRGLNTEAFF. CDR3 DNA sequence: TGTGCCAGCAGCCGCGGACTGAACACTGAAGCTTTCTTT. The gene calls are TRBV28 and TRBJ1-1; the D is unclear. Germline assignment: CDR1 MDHEN and CDR2 SYDVKM. This CDR3 spans 13 amino acids. V dropped 6 bases and J dropped 0 bases, with 8 bases sitting between them.

The rearrangement uses TRBV30 and TRBJ2-2; D ambiguous. CDR3 length equals 14 residues. V lost 0 bases and J lost 4, with 9 bases in between. Germline V CDR1 and CDR2: GTSNPN, SVGIG (reference sequence). CDR3 bases: TGTGCCTGGAGTGTAACTGGAGCCACCGGGGAGCTGTTTTTT. Amino acids: CAWSVTGATGELFF.

The V gene is TRBV27, the J gene TRBJ1-2, with D tentatively TRBD1 (5 bases). CDR1 MNHEY and CDR2 SMNVEV come from the germline V gene (reference sequence). This CDR3 has 14 amino acids. V lost 10 bases and J 7 bases, leaving 22 bases between the germline ends. In nucleotides, the CDR3 is TGTGCCACCCGACAGTTAGGAGGTTCGAGTGGCTACACCTTC. Its protein product is CATRQLGGSSGYTF.

In this sample, this clone turned up a few times. The chain carries TRBV6-6 and TRBJ1-1; a weak D match, TRBD1 (6 bases). The V end lost 6 bases, the J end lost 1 base, and 12 bases lay between the germline ends. The germline CDR1 and CDR2 sequences are MNHNY and SVGAGI (reference sequence). The CDR3 extends over 14 amino acids. The CDR3 spells CASRGTGPNTEAFF. In DNA form, the CDR3 reads TGTGCCAGCAGGGGAACAGGGCCGAACACTGAAGCTTTCTTT.

This clone was counted between two and nine times. This chain joins TRBV7-9 and TRBJ1-1, with 7 bases lining up with TRBD1. This CDR3 is built from 15 residues. Germline lookup yields CDR1 SEHNR and CDR2 FQNEAQ (reference sequence). V gave up 3 bases and J gave up 4 bases; unmatched junction bases: 8. CDR3 sequence: CASSFEQGLSTEAFF. The CDR3 region has the DNA TGTGCCAGCAGCTTCGAACAGGGGCTAAGCACTGAAGCTTTCTTT.

The chain employs TRBV11-2 and TRBJ2-3; 11 positions match TRBD2. This CDR3 comprises 16 residues. Trimming at V came to 2 bases and at J to 2 bases, leaving 3 bases not matched to a gene. Germline V gene lookup returns CDR1 SGHAT and CDR2 FQNNGV. CDR3 in amino acids: CASSLLAGGYTDTQYF. CDR3 coding DNA: TGTGCCAGCAGCTTACTAGCGGGAGGATACACAGATACGCAGTATTTT.

V usage is TRBV25-1 and J usage is TRBJ2-3; D gene unclear. CDR3 length equals 12 residues. Germline CDR1 MGHDK, CDR2 SYGVNS. Trimming pared 4 bases from V and 8 bases from J, leaving 10 bases between. CDR3 nucleotide sequence: TGTGCCAGCAGTGGCGACTGGGTTACGCAGTATTTT. Amino acids: CASSGDWVTQYF.

This clone was observed a handful of times. The chain links TRBV6-5 to TRBJ1-2; D is undetermined. V shed 0 bases and J shed 4 bases, with 12 bases lying between them. Germline-derived CDR1 and CDR2 are MNHEY and SVGAGI. CDR3 length equals 15 residues. This chain's CDR3 is CASSYSMESFYGYTF. CDR3 DNA sequence: TGTGCCAGCAGTTACTCGATGGAGTCCTTCTATGGCTACACCTTC.

The chain links TRBV5-1 to TRBJ2-1; D is perhaps TRBD2 (7 bases). Trimming stripped 5 bases from V and 6 bases from J, with 15 bases between. The V gene's germline CDR1 is SGHRS and CDR2 YFSETQ. This CDR3 is 14 amino acids long. The CDR3 DNA follows: TGCGCCAGCAGGGGGGCGGGAGCGAGCAATGAGCAGTTCTTC. It encodes CASRGAGASNEQFF.

The chain employs TRBV7-8 and TRBJ2-7; D remains ambiguous. The CDR3 has 15 amino acids. The germline V gene encodes CDR1 SGHVS and CDR2 FQNEAQ. V dropped 0 bases and J dropped 1 base, with 10 bases sitting between them. The CDR3 DNA follows: TGTGCCAGCAGCTTAGCAGAACTAACGTCCTACGAGCAGTACTTC. It translates to CASSLAELTSYEQYF.

The V and J genes are TRBV19 and TRBJ1-2; TRBD1 is a possible D gene (5 bases). CDR1 LNHDA and CDR2 SQIVND come from the germline V gene (reference sequence). The V end was cut by 10 bases, the J end by 0 bases, with 6 bases between. CDR3 length: 11 amino acids. The CDR3 bases are TGTGCCATAGGGGCTAACTATGGCTACACCTTC. This codes for CAIGANYGYTF.

The genes are TRBV29-1 and TRBJ1-1; D is ambiguous. Trimming pared 4 bases from V and 0 bases from J, leaving 15 bases between. CDR3 length: 15 amino acids. Germline V gives CDR1 SQVTM, CDR2 ANQGSEA. CDR3 region: CSVVVAPSVNTEAFF. DNA of the CDR3: TGCAGCGTTGTTGTTGCCCCTTCGGTGAACACTGAAGCTTTCTTT.

The J gene is TRBJ2-7, the V gene TRBV15, with TRBD2 matching over 10 bases. CDR1 and CDR2 (germline): LNHNV, YYDKDF (reference sequence). This CDR3 is built from 18 residues. J lost 0 bases, V lost 0 bases, and 8 bases had no gene match. Here the CDR3 reads CATSRDRTSGESSYEQYF. DNA for the CDR3: TGTGCCACCAGCAGAGATAGGACTAGCGGAGAGAGCTCCTACGAGCAGTACTTC. Full variable domain (rest looked up from reference TRBV15 and TRBJ2-7): DAMVIQNPRYQVTQFGKPVTLSCSQTLNHNVMYWYQQKSSQAPKLLFHYYDKDFNNEADTPDNFQSRRPNTSFCFLDIRSPGLGDTAMYLCATSRDRTSGESSYEQYFGPGTRLTVT.

This clone was counted a few times. V is TRBV10-2 and J is TRBJ2-7, with D maybe TRBD2 (6 bases). The CDR3 is 15 residues long. Germline loops: CDR1 WSHSY, CDR2 SAAADI. Trimming shortened V by 8 bases and J by 5 bases, and 22 bases separated the two germline ends. CDR3 coding DNA: TGCGCCAGCGCCAACGGAAGGGGAGGATCGAACGAGCAGTACTTC. Its protein product is CASANGRGGSNEQYF.

This rearrangement joins TRBV7-9 to TRBJ1-2, with 8 bases identical to TRBD1. J lost 3 bases, V lost 6 bases, and 9 bases had no gene match. The CDR3 consists of 15 residues. The germline V gene has CDR1 SEHNR and CDR2 FQNEAQ (reference sequence). CDR3 loop: CASRQQGGVDYGYTF. CDR3 bases: TGTGCCAGCAGACAACAGGGGGGAGTGGACTATGGCTACACCTTC.

This clone has just a few counts. The rearrangement links TRBV6-1 to TRBJ2-7; D might be TRBD2 (6 bases). CDR1 and CDR2 from the germline V gene are MNHNS and SASEGT. CDR3 length: 10 residues. V was pared by 4 bases and J by 11 bases, with 9 bases between. The CDR3, as DNA: TGTGCCAGCAGTGGACTAGAGGAGTACTTC. Translation gives CASSGLEEYF.

The chain employs TRBV6-9 and TRBJ2-2; D perhaps matches TRBD2 (6 bases). Germline values: CDR1 MNHGY, CDR2 SVAAGI. V lost 7 bases to trimming and J lost 0 bases, with 12 bases between them. The CDR3 sequence is 15 residues long. The CDR3 region is CASMRPGANTGELFF. CDR3 DNA: TGTGCCAGCATGAGGCCGGGGGCGAACACCGGGGAGCTGTTTTTT.

This clone has just one count. The V gene is TRBV7-9, the J gene TRBJ2-1, with 12 nucleotides matching TRBD2. The J segment lost 4 bases and the V segment lost 5 bases, leaving 6 bases of the junction unmatched. This CDR3 spans 16 amino acids. Germline values: CDR1 SEHNR, CDR2 FQNEAQ (reference sequence). The CDR3 loop reads CASSPRTSGTYNEQFF. In nucleotides, the CDR3 is TGTGCCAGCAGCCCTAGGACTAGCGGGACTTACAATGAGCAGTTCTTC. The entire variable domain, with the rest obtained from reference TRBV7-9 and TRBJ2-1, is as follows: DTGVSQNPRHKITKRGQNVTFRCDPISEHNRLYWYRQTLGQGPEFLTYFQNEAQLEKSRLLSDRFSAERPKGSFSTLEIQRTEQGDSAMYLCASSPRTSGTYNEQFFGPGTRLTVL.

The rearrangement links TRBV28 to TRBJ1-1, with D perhaps matching TRBD1 (5 bases). CDR3 length: 13 residues. V shed 2 bases and J shed 3 bases, with 7 bases lying between them. Per the germline V gene, CDR1 is MDHEN and CDR2 is SYDVKM. DNA for the CDR3: TGTGCCAGCAGTTTACCGGGGGACACTGAAGCTTTCTTT. This codes for CASSLPGDTEAFF.

This chain joins TRBV29-1 and TRBJ1-2; no definite D call. V dropped 3 bases and J dropped 5 bases, with 10 bases sitting between them. CDR3 length: 12 amino acids. Germline CDR1 is SQVTM and CDR2 is ANQGSEA. The CDR3 nucleotides are TGCAGCGTTGACGCGGGGATTTATGGCTACACCTTC. This gives the protein CSVDAGIYGYTF.

This clone has only a few counts. The V call is TRBV2, the J call TRBJ2-7, with 8 bases aligning to TRBD1. Germline loops: CDR1 SNHLY, CDR2 FYNNEI. The CDR3 runs 15 residues. V shed 10 bases, J shed 2 bases, and the junction held 13 bases outside the gene matches. The CDR3 DNA is TGTGCCACTAAAAGGAATCCGGGACAGGCCTACGAGCAGTACTTC. Translating it yields CATKRNPGQAYEQYF.

This clone has a single count. The rearrangement joins TRBV25-1 to TRBJ1-1; 7 bases match TRBD1. Trimming cost V 5 bases and J 3 bases; bases outside gene matches: 3. The CDR3 totals 13 residues. CDR1 MGHDK and CDR2 SYGVNS come from the germline V gene. Here the CDR3 DNA reads TGTGCCAGCAGTTCCCAGGGGGACACTGAAGCTTTCTTT. Protein sequence: CASSSQGDTEAFF. Full variable domain (rest looked up from reference TRBV25-1 and TRBJ1-1): EADIYQTPRYLVIGTGKKITLECSQTMGHDKMYWYQQDPGMELHLIHYSYGVNSTEKGDLSSESTVSRIRTEHFPLTLESARPSHTSQYLCASSSQGDTEAFFGQGTRLTVV.

V and J are TRBV29-1 and TRBJ2-1; maybe TRBD2 (6 bases). There are 14 residues in the CDR3. V was pared by 3 bases and J by 7 bases, with 16 bases between. Germline V lookup: CDR1 SQVTM, CDR2 ANQGSEA. The CDR3 protein is CSVDWRAMKNEQFF. In nucleotides, the CDR3 is TGCAGCGTTGACTGGAGGGCCATGAAGAATGAGCAGTTCTTC.

Only one count was recorded for this clone. The chain employs TRBV7-6 and TRBJ2-6; 7 bases line up with TRBD1. Trimming removed 5 bases from V and 1 base from J; junction bases left unmatched: 8. The CDR3 is 17 amino acids. CDR1 is SGHVS, CDR2 FNYEAQ, per germline. The CDR3 protein is CASSHTGDLSGANVLTF. The CDR3 nucleotides read TGTGCCAGCAGCCATACAGGGGATCTTTCTGGGGCCAACGTCCTGACTTTC. The variable domain in full, completed from reference TRBV7-6 and TRBJ2-6, reads GAGVSQSPRYKVTKRGQDVALRCDPISGHVSLYWYRQALGQGPEFLTYFNYEAQQDKSGLPNDRFSAERPEGSISTLTIQRTEQRDSAMYRCASSHTGDLSGANVLTFGAGSRLTVL.

The chain has TRBV7-9 and TRBJ2-1; 8 nucleotides align to TRBD1. Germline CDR1 is SEHNR and CDR2 is FQNEAQ (reference sequence). This CDR3 is built from 16 residues. The trim removed 4 bases at V and 4 bases at J, leaving 9 bases unmatched. CDR3 region: CASSSIQGERYNEQFF. CDR3 coding DNA: TGTGCCAGCAGCTCAATACAGGGGGAGCGGTACAATGAGCAGTTCTTC. The whole variable domain, filled in from reference TRBV7-9 and TRBJ2-1, reads DTGVSQNPRHKITKRGQNVTFRCDPISEHNRLYWYRQTLGQGPEFLTYFQNEAQLEKSRLLSDRFSAERPKGSFSTLEIQRTEQGDSAMYLCASSSIQGERYNEQFFGPGTRLTVL.

The CDR3 region has the DNA TGCGCCAGCAGCCAAGAGCCTGGAATTTACGAGCAGTACTTC. As protein: CASSQEPGIYEQYF. This chain connects TRBV4-1 to TRBJ2-7; D unclear. Germline values: CDR1 MGHRA, CDR2 YSYEKL. Trimming stripped 0 bases from V and 4 bases from J, with 10 bases between. The CDR3 totals 14 residues.

The V and J genes are TRBV19 and TRBJ2-7; D remains ambiguous. Looked up from germline, CDR1 is LNHDA and CDR2 is SQIVND (reference sequence). The CDR3 has 13 amino acids. The ends were cut back, 5 bases at V and 1 base at J, with 9 bases in the middle. The CDR3 DNA reads as TGTGCCAGTAGTCCACTTCTGTCCTACGAGCAGTACTTC. The encoded protein is CASSPLLSYEQYF.

This chain joins TRBV29-1 and TRBJ1-2; D gene uncertain. The V gene lost 3 bases and the J gene lost 7 bases, with 12 bases spanning the gap. CDR3 size: 12 residues. Germline CDR1 is SQVTM and CDR2 is ANQGSEA. CDR3 in amino acids: CSVEDPAVGYTF. Here the CDR3 DNA reads TGCAGCGTTGAGGACCCAGCGGTTGGCTACACCTTC.